A single sample is the source of the 32 T cell receptor beta chains below, sequenced in a study of blood T cell repertoires in COVID-19. Here immunoSEQ multiplex PCR was the method, and the copy in TCRdb shows in-frame clones only, minus some. The profile covers about 50,000 clones, with 70% to 80% appearing a single time and 5.8% taken by the ten largest. Material for sequencing was PBMCs or T cells enriched from blood (not recorded which). The receptors originated from a woman aged 45-65 years with acute COVID-19.

The chain joins TRBV2 to TRBJ1-1; 7 bases are shared with TRBD1. The CDR3 is made up of 14 amino acids. V trimming: 6 bases; J trimming: 6 bases; junction bases outside the gene matches: 10. Germline values: CDR1 SNHLY, CDR2 FYNNEI. CDR3 in amino acids: CASRITGVIAEAFF. The CDR3 DNA reads TGTGCCAGCAGGATAACAGGGGTAATCGCTGAAGCTTTCTTT.

The chain couples TRBV5-5 to TRBJ2-3, with 8 bases matching TRBD2. This CDR3 is 15 amino acids long. V dropped 3 bases and J dropped 1; count of bases not matched to a gene: 4. The V gene's germline CDR1 is SGHKS and CDR2 YYEKEE (reference sequence). For the CDR3, the DNA is TGTGCCAGCAGCTACCTGACTAGCGGCACAGATACGCAGTATTTT. Protein sequence: CASSYLTSGTDTQYF.

The genes are TRBV4-1 and TRBJ1-1; D might be TRBD1 (5 bases). CDR1 is MGHRA and CDR2 is YSYEKL in the germline V gene. The CDR3 loop spans 14 amino acids. Trimming took off 4 bases at V and 4 bases at J, with 13 bases between the two ends. CDR3 DNA: TGCGCCAGCAGCCCCGACGGGGGAGGCACTGAAGCTTTCTTT. It encodes CASSPDGGGTEAFF.

Regarding this clone: Its ends do not fully match the called genes, so a read error is possible. The chain has TRBV11-2 and TRBJ1-1; D not certain. CDR1 SGHAT and CDR2 FQNNGV come from the germline V gene. This CDR3 spans 15 amino acids. CDR3 bases: TGTGCCAGCAGCTTAGAACCACTCTCGAACGCTGAAGCTTTCTTT. Its protein is CASSLEPLSNAEAFF.

Only one count was recorded for this clone. This chain connects TRBV29-1 to TRBJ1-3; TRBD1 aligns across 7 bases. CDR3 length equals 16 residues. V gave up 0 bases and J gave up 8 bases; unmatched junction bases: 13. Germline CDR1 and CDR2: SQVTM and ANQGSEA. The DNA of the CDR3 is TGCAGCGTTGAAGATTACGTCGGACCTCAGGGGGACACCATATATTTT. This sequence encodes CSVEDYVGPQGDTIYF. Complete variable domain (other parts from reference TRBV29-1 and TRBJ1-3): SAVISQKPSRDICQRGTSLTIQCQVDSQVTMMFWYRQQPGQSLTLIATANQGSEATYESGFVIDKFPISRPNLTFSTLTVSNMSPEDSSIYLCSVEDYVGPQGDTIYFGEGSWLTVV.

The chain joins TRBV5-1 to TRBJ2-3, with a weak D call TRBD2 (5 bases). Per germline, CDR1 SGHRS and CDR2 YFSETQ. Trimming cost V 0 bases and J 5 bases, with 13 bases left between them. The CDR3 is made up of 15 amino acids. CDR3 region: CASSLVEGQLDTQYF. The DNA for the CDR3 is TGCGCCAGCAGCTTGGTAGAGGGCCAACTAGATACGCAGTATTTT.

This rearrangement joins TRBV5-1 to TRBJ2-7; TRBD1 might be the D (6 bases). CDR3 length: 16 amino acids. Germline loops: CDR1 SGHRS, CDR2 YFSETQ. Trimming removed 0 bases at V and 0 bases at J, with 13 bases between. The DNA for the CDR3 is TGCGCCAGCAGCTTGGGTTGGGGGCGCAGCTCCTACGAGCAGTACTTC. Translating it yields CASSLGWGRSSYEQYF.

V is TRBV15 and J is TRBJ2-1; TRBD2 aligns across 8 bases. Germline V gene lookup returns CDR1 LNHNV and CDR2 YYDKDF (reference sequence). The CDR3 runs 13 residues. J gave up 7 bases and V 8 bases, and 7 bases lay outside the gene matches. The CDR3 is CATRAGGRNEQFF. The CDR3 DNA reads as TGTGCCACCCGTGCGGGGGGACGGAATGAGCAGTTCTTC.

The rearrangement uses TRBV3-1 (or the pseudogene TRBV3-2) and TRBJ2-7; TRBD2 matches at 8 bases. The CDR3 consists of 16 residues. Trimming cost V 0 bases and J 2 bases; bases outside gene matches: 6. The V gene's germline CDR1 is LGHDT and CDR2 YNNKEL (reference sequence). The CDR3 here is CASSQDRRRGAYEQYF. For the CDR3, the DNA is TGTGCCAGCAGCCAAGATCGCCGGCGGGGGGCCTACGAGCAGTACTTC.

V usage is TRBV4-2 and J usage is TRBJ1-3; no firm D call. Looked up from germline, CDR1 is LGHNA and CDR2 is YNFKEQ. CDR3 size: 16 residues. V was shortened by 0 bases and J by 0 bases, with 9 bases between the two germline ends. This CDR3 reads CASSQDRGSSGNTIYF. The CDR3 bases are TGTGCCAGCAGCCAAGATCGAGGGAGCTCTGGAAACACCATATATTTT.

J is TRBJ2-5 and V is TRBV29-1, with 10 bases matching TRBD2. Trimming removed 7 bases from V and 5 bases from J; junction bases left unmatched: 7. The length of the CDR3 is 13 residues. In germline, CDR1 is SQVTM, CDR2 ANQGSEA. Here the CDR3 reads CSALAGARETQYF. The CDR3 DNA is TGCAGCGCGCTAGCGGGGGCTCGGGAGACCCAGTACTTC.

The chain carries TRBV7-6 and TRBJ1-5, with D possibly TRBD1 on 5 matching bases. Trimming left V 5 bases short and J 4 bases short, with 15 bases between. The CDR3 has 15 residues. Germline V gene sequence: CDR1 SGHVS, CDR2 FNYEAQ. CDR3 sequence: CASSRGRVPNQPQHF. The CDR3 nucleotides read TGTGCCAGCAGCCGCGGCAGGGTGCCTAATCAGCCCCAGCATTTT.

This chain joins TRBV6-2 or TRBV6-3 and TRBJ1-3, with D perhaps TRBD1 (6 bases). V was cut by 2 bases and J by 4 bases, with 9 bases left in between. This CDR3 spans 14 amino acids. CDR1 is MNHEY and CDR2 is SVGEGT in the germline V gene. CDR3 in DNA: TGTGCCAGCAGTTACACAGGGATGGGAAACACCATATATTTT. Encoded protein: CASSYTGMGNTIYF.

The gene calls are TRBV11-2 and TRBJ2-3; D possibly corresponds to TRBD1 (6 bases). The ends were cut back, 5 bases at V and 5 bases at J, with 11 bases in the middle. This CDR3 comprises 13 residues. Per germline, CDR1 SGHAT and CDR2 FQNNGV. The CDR3 spells CASSPQGLDTQYF. CDR3 in DNA: TGTGCCAGCAGCCCCCAGGGGTTAGATACGCAGTATTTT.

This clone was counted a few times. At one end the junction does not follow the germline gene, possibly because of a read error. The chain is built from TRBV19 and TRBJ1-6; D is possibly TRBD1 (6 bases). Germline V lookup: CDR1 LNHDA, CDR2 SQIVND (reference sequence). CDR3 length equals 14 residues. CDR3 in DNA: TGTGCCAGTAGTCCCCGGGACAATAAATCACCCCTCCACTTT. It yields the protein CASSPRDNKSPLHF.

The chain couples TRBV7-3 to TRBJ1-1; D may be TRBD1 (5 bases). V was trimmed by 5 bases and J by 0 bases, leaving 16 bases between them. Germline V gives CDR1 SGHTA, CDR2 FQGTGA. The CDR3 totals 16 residues. CDR3: CASSPTPDSLNTEAFF. In nucleotides, the CDR3 is TGTGCCAGCAGCCCTACCCCAGACAGTTTGAACACTGAAGCTTTCTTT.

The chain links TRBV9 to TRBJ1-1; no clear D gene. The germline V gene has CDR1 SGDLS and CDR2 YYNGEE. The CDR3 covers 13 residues. Trimming stripped 4 bases from V and 4 bases from J, with 11 bases between. This chain's CDR3 is CASSPGTGTEAFF. In DNA, the CDR3 is TGTGCCAGCAGCCCTGGAACGGGCACTGAAGCTTTCTTT.

The chain recombines TRBV9 with TRBJ2-7, with TRBD1 identical over 7 bases. CDR3 size: 15 residues. Germline CDR1 reads SGDLS; CDR2 reads YYNGEE. Germline trimming cut 0 bases from V and 2 bases from J; bases unmatched to any gene: 5. CDR3 in DNA: TGTGCCAGCAGCGTAGGAGGGGACAGAGCCTACGAGCAGTACTTC. This sequence encodes CASSVGGDRAYEQYF.

This rearrangement joins TRBV6-5 to TRBJ1-2; the match to TRBD1 covers 9 bases. The V and J ends lost 3 bases and 8 bases, in that order; junction bases with no gene match: 4. The CDR3 sequence is 13 residues long. In germline, CDR1 is MNHEY, CDR2 SVGAGI. In DNA, the CDR3 is TGTGCCAGCAGTTATGGGACAGGGTTGGGCTACACCTTC. Encoded protein: CASSYGTGLGYTF.

The chain couples TRBV4-1 to TRBJ1-5; maybe TRBD1 (5 bases). Per germline, CDR1 MGHRA and CDR2 YSYEKL. This CDR3 has 14 amino acids. Trimming removed 0 bases from V and 7 bases from J, with 10 bases in between. The CDR3 DNA is TGCGCCAGCAGCCAAGAGTTGCGGGGCCAGCCCCAGCATTTT. Translated: CASSQELRGQPQHF.

The CDR3 DNA is TGTGCCAGCAGTTCCCGGGACAGGGTTGGCTACACCTTC. Its protein is CASSSRDRVGYTF. The chain joins TRBV6-5 to TRBJ1-2; 9 bases agree with TRBD1. J was trimmed by 7 bases and V by 4 bases; bases with no gene match: 4. CDR3 length: 13 amino acids. CDR1 is MNHEY and CDR2 is SVGAGI in the germline V gene.

The CDR3 is CASNRGRSTEAFF. In DNA, the CDR3 is TGTGCCTCGAACAGGGGGCGAAGCACTGAAGCTTTCTTT. V is TRBV2 and J is TRBJ1-1; 9 bases fit TRBD1. Germline-derived CDR1 and CDR2 are SNHLY and FYNNEI. This CDR3 region has 13 residues. V trimming: 11 bases; J trimming: 4 bases; junction bases outside the gene matches: 8.

The chain has TRBV12-3 or TRBV12-4 and TRBJ1-3; no clear D gene. The CDR3 has 12 amino acids. Trimming shortened V by 3 bases and J by 3 bases, and 3 bases separated the two germline ends. CDR3 sequence: CASSFSGNTIYF. CDR3 nucleotides: TGTGCCAGCAGTTTTAGTGGAAACACCATATATTTT.

The chain employs TRBV5-1 and TRBJ2-7; no clear D. The CDR3 totals 13 residues. Trimming stripped 0 bases from V and 3 bases from J, with 7 bases between. CDR1 is SGHRS, CDR2 YFSETQ, per germline. The CDR3 DNA sequence: TGCGCCAGCAGCTTGGGGGCGATCTACGAGCAGTACTTC. Protein product: CASSLGAIYEQYF.

CDR3 in amino acids: CASSQATGGAGSGVQYF. The CDR3 DNA follows: TGTGCCAGCAGCCAAGCCACTGGCGGGGCCGGGTCGGGGGTGCAGTATTTT. The chain combines TRBV4-2 with TRBJ2-3, with a tentative D call TRBD2 (6 bases). The CDR3 length is 17 residues. Trimming left V 1 base short and J 11 bases short, with 25 bases between. CDR1 LGHNA and CDR2 YNFKEQ come from the germline V gene.

This clone was observed a handful of times. The CDR3 nucleotides are TGTGCCAGCAGCCCGAAACAGGGGGCAAATTCACCCCTCCACTTT. It yields the protein CASSPKQGANSPLHF. The rearrangement joins TRBV7-6 to TRBJ1-6; TRBD1 agrees at 9 bases. This CDR3 region has 15 residues. Germline CDR1 reads SGHVS; CDR2 reads FNYEAQ. Unmatched junction bases numbered 6, after V lost 5 bases and J lost 7 bases. Supplemented by reference TRBV7-6 and TRBJ1-6, the full variable domain reads GAGVSQSPRYKVTKRGQDVALRCDPISGHVSLYWYRQALGQGPEFLTYFNYEAQQDKSGLPNDRFSAERPEGSISTLTIQRTEQRDSAMYRCASSPKQGANSPLHFGNGTRLTVT.

The chain combines TRBV5-3 with TRBJ1-5; 10 nucleotides match TRBD1. TRBV5-3 qualifies as an ORF whose function is uncertain. This CDR3 region has 14 residues. V lost 4 bases to trimming and J lost 6 bases; unmatched junction nucleotides: 4. In nucleotides, the CDR3 is TGTGCCAGAAGCAAAAGACAGGGGGCTCAGCCCCAGCATTTT. Its translation is CARSKRQGAQPQHF.

V and J are TRBV20-1 and TRBJ2-3; 9 nucleotides match TRBD2. The CDR3 has 14 residues. Germline CDR1 is DFQATT and CDR2 is SNEGSKA (reference sequence). Trimming took 4 bases from V and 2 from J; bases not matched to a gene: 4. The CDR3 loop reads CSANEGLATDTQYF. The CDR3 DNA follows: TGCAGTGCTAATGAGGGACTAGCCACAGATACGCAGTATTTT.

The rearrangement joins TRBV19 to TRBJ1-5; 9 nucleotides match TRBD1. The length of the CDR3 is 14 residues. The germline CDR1 and CDR2 sequences are LNHDA and SQIVND (reference sequence). The trim removed 7 bases at V and 3 bases at J, leaving 4 bases unmatched. The CDR3 DNA is TGTGCCAGTATCGACAGGGGGGTCAATCAGCCCCAGCATTTT. Protein: CASIDRGVNQPQHF.

The V gene is TRBV7-8, the J gene TRBJ1-3, with 7 bases aligning to TRBD1. The junction had 7 bases not matched to a gene; V was cut back by 5 bases and J by 6 bases. The germline CDR1 and CDR2 sequences are SGHVS and FQNEAQ. This CDR3 has 14 residues. The CDR3 here is CASSLDRAKNTIYF. The CDR3, as DNA: TGTGCCAGCAGCCTAGACAGGGCGAAAAACACCATATATTTT.

V gene TRBV25-1 combines with J gene TRBJ2-7; possible D gene TRBD1, 5 bases. V was cut by 4 bases and J by 3 bases, with 13 bases left in between. CDR3 size: 14 residues. Germline V gene data show CDR1 as MGHDK and CDR2 as SYGVNS. As DNA, the CDR3 is TGTGCCAGCAGTGCCACCTTAGACAGCTACGAGCAGTACTTC. Its translation is CASSATLDSYEQYF.

The rearrangement uses TRBV30 and TRBJ1-1; the match to TRBD1 covers 9 bases. J was trimmed by 4 bases and V by 2 bases; bases with no gene match: 2. From germline, CDR1 is GTSNPN and CDR2 SVGIG (reference sequence). CDR3 length: 13 residues. This CDR3 is CAWSRQGGTEAFF. The DNA of the CDR3 is TGTGCCTGGAGTAGACAGGGGGGCACTGAAGCTTTCTTT.